These T cell receptor beta chains were read from a single sample in a study of blood T cell repertoires in COVID-19. The table came from immunoSEQ multiplex PCR; TCRdb's copy has only in-frame clones and leaves some out. Of more than 80,000 clones listed, approximately 80% were seen once; the top ten hold roughly 16%. The sequencing sample was made of peripheral blood. The receptors originated from a human donor in a cohort sampled during active COVID-19. Both conserved end residues are part of each CDR3. A D gene is named only where the DNA matches it firmly. Clone size is stated in some rows and not others, as once, few, many or a class when expanded.

v_call	d_call	j_call	clone_size	cdr3_nt	cdr3_aa
TRBV20-1	-	TRBJ2-3	once	TGCAAGGCGGGGACCACAGATACGCAGTATTTT	CKAGTTDTQYF
TRBV19	TRBD1	TRBJ1-1	-	TGTGCCAGTCGAACAGGGGGCCGTCTGAACACTGAAGCTTTCTTT	CASRTGGRLNTEAFF
TRBV7-8	TRBD2	TRBJ2-2	many	TGTGCCAGCAGCTTACGATCATCGGGGGGGTCCGGGGAGCTGTTTTTT	CASSLRSSGGSGELFF
TRBV11-2	TRBD2	TRBJ2-1	once	TGTGCCAGCAGCTTCATTAGCGGGGAGCAGTTCTTC	CASSFISGEQFF
TRBV9	-	TRBJ1-1	-	TGTGCCAGCAGCGTAGAAGGGGCTCGGAACACTGAAGCTTTCTTT	CASSVEGARNTEAFF
TRBV10-2	TRBD2	TRBJ2-1	-	TGCGCCAGCAGAACTAGCGGGCCCGTGGGGGAGCAGTTCTTC	CASRTSGPVGEQFF
TRBV3-1/TRBV3-2	-	TRBJ1-5	-	TGTGCCAGCAGCCAAGAAGTGAGAGCTCAGCCCCAGCATTTT	CASSQEVRAQPQHF
TRBV7-3	TRBD1	TRBJ2-5	-	TGTGCCAGCAGCCGGGACAGGGCGGAGACCCAGTACTTC	CASSRDRAETQYF
TRBV7-9	TRBD2	TRBJ2-2	-	TGTGCCTGCGGCGGGGACTACCGTTCCGGGGAGCTGTTTTTT	CACGGDYRSGELFF
TRBV19	-	TRBJ1-5	few	TGTGCCAGTAGTATTGGTCCAGGGGATTTGCAGCCCCAGCATTTT	CASSIGPGDLQPQHF
TRBV10-3	-	TRBJ1-2	few	TGTGCCATCAATGGAGGGCTTGGCTATGGCTACACCTTC	CAINGGLGYGYTF
TRBV15	TRBD2	TRBJ2-7	-	TGTGCCACCAGCAGGGGGGGGGTGAGAAGCGAGCAGTACTTC	CATSRGGVRSEQYF